One T cell receptor (beta chain) is described in this entry. Its antigen target is currently unknown. The input lacks base qualities; no much larger clone sits a single base away. This sample was taken from a study of OX40 agonist ivuxolimab in advanced cancers. Describing the broader study: The costimulatory receptor OX40 (CD134) was targeted by ivuxolimab, a fully human IgG2 agonistic monoclonal antibody. Partial responses occurred in three dose-escalation patients: two with cutaneous melanoma and one with hepatocellular carcinoma. Patients were allowed to have had prior anti-PD-1, anti-PD-L1 or anti-CTLA-4 therapy, and less than 45% of the dose-escalation patients had previously received checkpoint inhibitors. The purpose of peripheral TCRbeta sequencing was to test whether ivuxolimab changed TCR sequence diversity and led to clonal T-cell expansion. In the dose-escalation cohort, 75% to 85% of patients were male, and the mean age was 60 years with a range of about 20 to 90. The paper describes the monotherapy dose-escalation part (N of about 50 patients) of the phase I trial of ivuxolimab. Intravenous ivuxolimab was administered to patients every 2 weeks at six dose levels: 0.01, 0.1, 0.3, 1.5, 3 and 10 mg/kg. Among the approximately 50 dose-escalation patients, approximately 20 had hepatocellular carcinoma, some 15 melanoma, 9 renal cell carcinoma and 9 head and neck cancer.

Study-wide conclusions, independent of this receptor: In partial responders in the 0.1-3.0 mg/kg groups, normalized peripheral clonal expansion was found to be among the lowest, especially among CD8+ T cells. At doses of 0.1 to 3.0 mg/kg, clonal expansion of both CD4+ and CD8+ blood T cells was observed from baseline to week 6. Low levels of normalized T-cell clonal expansion were also seen in some patients who did not respond. Which antigens the clonally expanded peripheral T cells were specific for was not determined. After ivuxolimab, CD8+ T cells had more expanded clones than CD4+ T cells on average.

Patients with autoimmune disease history or receiving systemic immunosuppression were excluded from the trial. Peripheral blood for TCR sequencing was drawn from every dose cohort at baseline, at cycle 4 day 1 and at cycle 7 day 1. Samples came from an open-label, multicenter, first-in-human phase I dose-escalation trial of ivuxolimab. Adults with locally advanced or metastatic melanoma, renal cell carcinoma, hepatocellular carcinoma or head and neck squamous cell carcinoma were enrolled in the trial. Before TCR sequencing, CD4+ and CD8+ T cells were separately sorted from peripheral blood. The CDR3, from cysteine to phenylalanine, totals 15 residues. The retained sequence is limited to the CDR3, 45 bases, with the frame set at the first base. The junction shows trimming of 0 bases on V and 4 bases on J, plus 12 bases between the germline ends. Taken from the germline V gene, the CDR1 and CDR2 loops are MGHRA and YSYEKL.

Genomic DNA was extracted from sorted cells for sequencing of the TCRbeta CDR3 region. TCRbeta CDR3 regions were sequenced using the immunoSEQ Assay. Here the immuneACCESS table is served through TCRdb, limited to in-frame sequences with V and J called. Missing clones are a known gap in these copies; in checked studies unresolved V genes cover under half, and the rest lacks a known reason. A total of 55,000 to 65,000 clones appear in this sample, about 88% of them only once. The ten largest clones add up to 2% to 2.5% of the sample. The chain joins TRBV4-1 to TRBJ1-2, and the D gene may be TRBD1, 5 bases matching. The clonotype comes from an adult with an advanced solid tumor such as melanoma, head and neck, liver or kidney cancer. Sequencing used CD4+ or CD8+ T cells sorted from blood, obtained in a trial of the OX40 agonist ivuxolimab. The CDR3 loop reads CASSQEGRVFYGYTF. DNA sequence: TGCGCCAGCAGCCAAGAGGGACGGGTTTTCTATGGCTACACCTTC.